This note documents a single TCR beta chain sequence. The antigen is unknown. One entry per CDR3 protein results from TCRdb running MiXCR on the 5' RACE reads. The table has hundreds of thousands of distinct CDR3 sequences, less than 20% seen once; the top ten hold about a fifth. This specimen belongs to a study of T-cell memory formation after mild COVID-19. Study-level findings and limits: In pre-infection memory, a portion of responding clones appeared, which suggested that cross-reactive memory joined.

Sequencing input: PBMCs or a T cell subset sorted from them (not recorded which). This receptor was identified in a man between 18 and 29 years old who had mild COVID-19 (a few samples of this study predate the infection). Cell type and time point are not known.

CDR3 sequence: CASSSGGIFMNQPQHF. Written as DNA, the CDR3 is TGTGCCAGCAGCTCAGGGGGAATCTTTATGAATCAGCCCCAGCATTTT. V usage is TRBV5-6 and J usage is TRBJ1-5, with 7 bases identical to TRBD1. Germline V gene data show CDR1 as SGHDT and CDR2 as YYEEEE. The V segment lost 3 bases and the J segment 4 bases; nucleotides outside the gene matches: 10. The CDR3 sequence is 16 residues long. Combining the CDR3 with reference TRBV5-6 and TRBJ1-5 gives the whole variable domain DAGVTQSPTHLIKTRGQQVTLRCSPKSGHDTVSWYQQALGQGPQFIFQYYEEEERQRGNFPDRFSGHQFPNYSSELNVNALLLGDSALYLCASSSGGIFMNQPQHFGDGTRLSIL.